These 8 T cell receptor beta chains share one sample of origin, sequenced in a study of blood T cell repertoires in COVID-19. Some clones are missing from TCRdb's copy, which holds only in-frame ones; the method was immunoSEQ multiplex PCR. In the table there are hundreds of thousands of clones, roughly 90% of which are singletons. Sample: peripheral blood. These receptors originate from a woman in her thirties with COVID-19, enrolled during active disease.

The chain carries TRBV4-3 and TRBJ2-7, with TRBD2 as a possible D gene (6 bases). The germline V and J ends were trimmed by 0 bases and 2 bases, with 11 bases remaining between them. The CDR3 runs to 15 residues. CDR1 and CDR2 (germline): LGHNA, YSLEER. This CDR3 reads CASSQELGGTYEQYF. Here the CDR3 DNA reads TGCGCCAGCAGCCAAGAGCTGGGGGGAACCTACGAGCAGTACTTC.

The chain is built from TRBV7-2 and TRBJ1-6; unclear D gene. Per the germline V gene, CDR1 is SGHTA and CDR2 is FQGNSA. Trimming removed 1 base at V and 7 bases at J, with 14 bases between. CDR3 length: 16 residues. The CDR3 DNA reads as TGTGCCAGCAGCTTAGGCGCTCGGGGTCCCAATTCACCCCTCCACTTT. Translated: CASSLGARGPNSPLHF.

This clone appeared once. V usage is TRBV10-3 and J usage is TRBJ2-1, with D possibly matching TRBD2 (5 bases). Trimming removed 2 bases at V and 9 bases at J, with 5 bases between. The germline V gene encodes CDR1 ENHRY and CDR2 SYGVKD. The CDR3 length is 11 residues. The CDR3 DNA reads TGTGCCATCAGTGAGACTAGTGAGCAGTTCTTC. It specifies CAISETSEQFF.

V gene TRBV3-1 (or the pseudogene TRBV3-2) combines with J gene TRBJ2-5, with 9 bases aligning to TRBD2. CDR3 length: 18 amino acids. Germline V gene lookup returns CDR1 LGHDT and CDR2 YNNKEL (reference sequence). Trimming removed 2 bases from V and 7 bases from J; junction bases left unmatched: 17. Written as DNA, the CDR3 is TGTGCCAGCAGCCAATTGGTTATAGCGGGGGCCTACAGCGGGACCCAGTACTTC. Translating gives CASSQLVIAGAYSGTQYF.

As to this clone: The sample has other DNA sequences that encode this CDR3 too. This chain links TRBV2 with TRBJ1-1, with TRBD1 identical over 7 bases. The V segment lost 7 bases and the J segment 1 base; nucleotides outside the gene matches: 6. Per the germline V gene, CDR1 is SNHLY and CDR2 is FYNNEI. The CDR3 loop spans 14 amino acids. The CDR3 spells CASKRQGANTEAFF. The CDR3 DNA sequence: TGTGCCAGCAAGAGACAGGGAGCGAACACTGAAGCTTTCTTT.

The rearrangement uses TRBV2 and TRBJ1-3; D remains ambiguous. The V end was cut by 3 bases, the J end by 0 bases, with 12 bases between. CDR3 size: 16 residues. The germline V gene encodes CDR1 SNHLY and CDR2 FYNNEI. The CDR3 DNA is TGTGCCAGCAGTGATTTGGGCACTTACTCTGGAAACACCATATATTTT. It encodes CASSDLGTYSGNTIYF. Full variable domain (rest looked up from reference TRBV2 and TRBJ1-3): EPEVTQTPSHQVTQMGQEVILRCVPISNHLYFYWYRQILGQKVEFLVSFYNNEISEKSEIFDDQFSVERPDGSNFTLKIRSTKLEDSAMYFCASSDLGTYSGNTIYFGEGSWLTVV.

This clone appeared a few times. The chain employs TRBV27 and TRBJ1-2; 12 bases agree with TRBD1. CDR3 length: 15 amino acids. V was pared by 4 bases and J by 4 bases, with 4 bases of the junction left unmatched. From germline, CDR1 is MNHEY and CDR2 SMNVEV (reference sequence). DNA of the CDR3: TGTGCCAGCAGTTCCCGGGGACAGGGGGCCTATGGCTACACCTTC. Translation: CASSSRGQGAYGYTF.

The DNA for the CDR3 is TGTGCCAGCAGCGAGACAGGGGCCCTCGGGGCCCAAAACACCATATATTTT. This codes for CASSETGALGAQNTIYF. This chain links TRBV9 with TRBJ1-3; 8 bases line up with TRBD1. CDR1 and CDR2 from the germline V gene are SGDLS and YYNGEE. CDR3 length equals 17 residues. Trimming cost V 3 bases and J 6 bases; bases outside gene matches: 14.